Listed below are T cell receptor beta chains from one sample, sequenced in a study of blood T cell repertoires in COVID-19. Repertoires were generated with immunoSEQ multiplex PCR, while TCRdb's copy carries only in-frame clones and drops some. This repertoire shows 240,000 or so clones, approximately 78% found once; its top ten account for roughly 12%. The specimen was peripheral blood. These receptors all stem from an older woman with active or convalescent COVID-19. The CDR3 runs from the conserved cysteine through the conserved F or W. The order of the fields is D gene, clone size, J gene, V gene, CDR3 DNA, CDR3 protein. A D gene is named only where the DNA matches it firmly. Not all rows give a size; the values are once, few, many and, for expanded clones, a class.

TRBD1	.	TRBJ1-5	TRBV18	TGTGCCAGCTCACTATTGGCCGGGACAGGGGGCGGTCAGCCCCAGCATTTT	CASSLLAGTGGGQPQHF
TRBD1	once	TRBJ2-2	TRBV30	TGTGCCTGGAGTGTAGACAGGGGGCTAGGGGAGCTGTTTTTT	CAWSVDRGLGELFF
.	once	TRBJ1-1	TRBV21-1	TGTGCCAGCAGCAAGCAGTTTGGGGGCAGGGGAGGGAAAACTGAAGCTTTCTTT	CASSKQFGGRGGKTEAFF
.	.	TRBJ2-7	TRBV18	TGTGCCAGCTCCCCAGGAGATCGACAGTACCGTCCGTACTTC	CASSPGDRQYRPYF
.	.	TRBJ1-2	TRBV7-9	TGTGCCAGCAGCGGAGGAAACTATGGCTACACCTTC	CASSGGNYGYTF
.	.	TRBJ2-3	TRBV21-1	TGTGCCAGCAGCACTCCCCGGGACAGGGAAACAGATACGCAGTATTTT	CASSTPRDRETDTQYF
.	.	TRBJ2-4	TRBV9	TGTGCCAGCAGCGTAGTTGGGCAGACCCCGAACATTCAGTACTTC	CASSVVGQTPNIQYF
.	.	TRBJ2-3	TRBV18	TGTGCCAGCTCACCAGGGCTAGCACGCACAGATACGCAGTATTTT	CASSPGLARTDTQYF
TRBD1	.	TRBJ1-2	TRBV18	TGTGCCAGCTCGCGCGGACAGGGGTTTTTGTACACCTTC	CASSRGQGFLYTF
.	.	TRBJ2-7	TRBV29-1	TGCAGCGTTCGGACAGCTTCCTACGAGCAGTACTTC	CSVRTASYEQYF
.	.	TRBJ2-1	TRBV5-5	TGTGCCAGCAGCTTGGGGCAGGGCTACAATGAGCAGTTCTTC	CASSLGQGYNEQFF
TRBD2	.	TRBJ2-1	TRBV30	TGTGCCTGGAGTACGGGGACTAGCTACTACAATGAGCAGTTCTTC	CAWSTGTSYYNEQFF
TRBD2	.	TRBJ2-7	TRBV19	TGTGCCAGTAGTATAGGGGAGGGCTACGAGCAGTACTTC	CASSIGEGYEQYF
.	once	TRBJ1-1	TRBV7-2	TGTGCCAGCAGCCGGGTGGTAGGTTGGACTGAAGCTTTCTTT	CASSRVVGWTEAFF
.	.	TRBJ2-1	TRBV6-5	TGTGCCAGCAGTTACGGGACCCCGGGACTCTACAATGAGCAGTTCTTC	CASSYGTPGLYNEQFF
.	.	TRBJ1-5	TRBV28	TGTGCCAGCACCTCCGGGGGGGAGGGGAATCAGCCCCAGCATTTT	CASTSGGEGNQPQHF
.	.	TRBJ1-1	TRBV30	TGTGCCTGGAGTGTGCGGGGGCAGGAAGGAGCTTTCTTT	CAWSVRGQEGAFF
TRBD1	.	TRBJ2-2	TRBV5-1	TGCGCCAGCACCCTAAGGACAGGGGGCAGTAACGGGGAGCTGTTTTTT	CASTLRTGGSNGELFF
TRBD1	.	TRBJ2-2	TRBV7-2	TGTGCCAGCAGCTTAGGGGGACAGGGGACCGGGGAGCTGTTTTTT	CASSLGGQGTGELFF
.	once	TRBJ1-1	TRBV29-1	TGCAGCGTCGCCCGGGGAGCCACTGAAGCTTTCTTT	CSVARGATEAFF
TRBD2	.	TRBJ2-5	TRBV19	TGTGCCAGTAGTATTCCTTTGGGACTAGCGGGGGAGGAGACCCAGTACTTC	CASSIPLGLAGEETQYF
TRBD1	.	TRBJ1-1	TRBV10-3	TGTGCCATATCCCGGGACAGTGAAGCTTTCTTT	CAISRDSEAFF
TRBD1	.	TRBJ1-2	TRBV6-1	TGTGCCAGCAGTGAAGGGTGGACAGGGGGAGGCTACACCTTC	CASSEGWTGGGYTF
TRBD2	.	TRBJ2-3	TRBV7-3	TGTGCCAGCAGCCTCGGGACTAGCCAGAGCACAGATACGCAGTATTTT	CASSLGTSQSTDTQYF
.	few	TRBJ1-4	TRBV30	TGTGCCTGGAGCCGGGGGGAAAAACTGTTTTTT	CAWSRGEKLFF
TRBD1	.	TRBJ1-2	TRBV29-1	TGCAGCGCCGAAGGACAGGCGTATGGCTACACCTTC	CSAEGQAYGYTF
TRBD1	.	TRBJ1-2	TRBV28	TGTGCCAGCAGCCTCCGGGACAGCTATAACTATGGCTACACCTTC	CASSLRDSYNYGYTF
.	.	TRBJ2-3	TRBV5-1	TGCGCCAGCAGCAGCGGTAGCACAGATACGCAGTATTTT	CASSSGSTDTQYF
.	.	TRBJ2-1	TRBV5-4	TGTGCCAGCAGCCAGAACCGTGAGCAGTTCTTC	CASSQNREQFF
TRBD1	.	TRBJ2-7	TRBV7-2	TGTGCCAGCAGCTTGGACAGGGTTTACGAGCAGTACTTC	CASSLDRVYEQYF
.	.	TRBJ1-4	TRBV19	TGTGCCAGTAGTATAGACTCGCCGGGACAAAAAGGGGCTAATGAAAAACTGTTTTTT	CASSIDSPGQKGANEKLFF
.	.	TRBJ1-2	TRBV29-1	TGCAGCGTTGAAGATCGGGGGAATGGCTACACCTTC	CSVEDRGNGYTF
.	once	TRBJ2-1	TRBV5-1	TGCGCCAGCAGCTTGTTGACAGCCTACAATGAGCAGTTCTTC	CASSLLTAYNEQFF
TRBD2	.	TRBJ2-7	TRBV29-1	TGCAGCGTTGAAGATGGGAGGGGATTAAGCTACGAGCAGTACTTC	CSVEDGRGLSYEQYF
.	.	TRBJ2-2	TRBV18	TGTGCCAGCTCACCACCCGGGCAGGCGGGCACCGGGGAGCTGTTTTTT	CASSPPGQAGTGELFF
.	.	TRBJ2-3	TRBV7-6	TGTGCCAGCAGCTTAGCGGCGGGGACCACAGATACGCAGTATTTT	CASSLAAGTTDTQYF
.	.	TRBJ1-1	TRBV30	TGTGCCTGGAGTCGGGACAATGTAGTAGCTTTCTTT	CAWSRDNVVAFF
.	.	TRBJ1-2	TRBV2	TGTGCCAGCAATCCGGGGGATAACTATGGCTACACCTTC	CASNPGDNYGYTF
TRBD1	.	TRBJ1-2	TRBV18	TGTGCCAGCTCACCCCGGGACAGGGATGGCTACACCTTC	CASSPRDRDGYTF
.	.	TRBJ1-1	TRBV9	TGTGCCAGCAGCGCCCGAGGACAGCCGAACACTGAAGCTTTCTTT	CASSARGQPNTEAFF
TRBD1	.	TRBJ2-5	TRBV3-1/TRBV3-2	TGTGCCAGCAGTCACGGACAGGGCCCACTTGGGACCCAGTACTTC	CASSHGQGPLGTQYF
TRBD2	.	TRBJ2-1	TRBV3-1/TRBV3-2	TGTGCCAGCAGCCTTACGGGACTAGGACGGAAGTTCTTC	CASSLTGLGRKFF
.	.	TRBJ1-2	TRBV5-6	TGTGCCAGCAGCTTGGGACAAGGACTCTATGGCTACACCTTC	CASSLGQGLYGYTF
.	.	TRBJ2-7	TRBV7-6	TGTGCCAGCAGCCTCGGGGCGGGGACCTCCTACGAGCAGTACTTC	CASSLGAGTSYEQYF
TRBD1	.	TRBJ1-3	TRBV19	TGTGCCAGTAGTCCGAAGGGGGCCCCTGGAAACACCATATATTTT	CASSPKGAPGNTIYF
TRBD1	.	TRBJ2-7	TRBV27	TGTGCCAGCAGTTTATCCGGGACAGGGGTTGGGACCTACGAGCAGTACTTC	CASSLSGTGVGTYEQYF
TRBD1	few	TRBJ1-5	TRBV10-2	TGCGCCAGCAGGAGAGGACAGGGCAATCAGCCCCAGCATTTT	CASRRGQGNQPQHF